This record looks at one TCR beta chain sequence and its context. As yet, its antigen is unknown. Method: immunoSEQ multiplex PCR; TCRdb's copy keeps in-frame clones and lacks some. The data show about 360,000 clones, just over 85% seen once. Among the roughly 120 subjects of the validation cohort, separate from the approximately 700-subject first cohort, were the donors. This entry is derived from a study of cytomegalovirus exposure and HLA in healthy donors. This CDR3 spans 15 amino acids. In germline, CDR1 is SGHRS, CDR2 YFSETQ. V was trimmed by 0 bases and J by 6 bases, leaving 16 bases between them. Study-level findings and limits: The classifier, whose performance was assessed in both the original and validation cohorts, reportedly diagnosed cytomegalovirus status with high specificity and sensitivity. Through in vitro validation, a few CMV-associated chains were shown to be specific for CMV antigens.

The chain links TRBV5-1 to TRBJ2-7; the D gene is possibly TRBD2 (6 bases). Material: PBMCs. The TCR originated in a young woman in good health and CMV-seronegative. The DNA of the CDR3 is TGCGCCAGCAGCTTGGGGGGGACTTATCTGGGCGAGCAGTACTTC. Its protein is CASSLGGTYLGEQYF.